Listed here are 2 T cell receptor beta chains from one sample, sequenced in a study of CD8 T cells in Susac syndrome. Random hexamers were used to reverse transcribe roughly 0.45 to 1 ug of RNA. TCRdb called the immunoSEQ multiplex PCR reads again in MiXCR, with one record for every CDR3 protein. This sample has about 130,000 distinct CDR3 sequences, with around 95% found just once. Sequencing was done on a sample of CD8+ T cells from PBMCs. These receptors all stem from a human donor with Susac syndrome.

J is TRBJ2-7 and V is TRBV4-3; D possibly corresponds to TRBD2 (5 bases). From germline, CDR1 is LGHNA and CDR2 YSLEER. This CDR3 is built from 16 residues. The V gene lost 1 base and the J gene lost 2 bases, with 15 bases spanning the gap. The DNA for the CDR3 is TGCGCCAGCAGCCAAGCTCGGGAAGTCGTCACCTACGAGCAGTACTTC. This sequence encodes CASSQAREVVTYEQYF.

J is TRBJ2-6 and V is TRBV28, with D tentatively TRBD1 (5 bases). Germline V gene data show CDR1 as MDHEN and CDR2 as SYDVKM. Trimming stripped 4 bases from V and 3 bases from J, with 22 bases between. The CDR3 is 19 amino acids. This CDR3 is CASSYPHPPRVDGANVLTF. CDR3 bases: TGTGCCAGCAGTTATCCCCACCCCCCCAGGGTGGATGGGGCCAACGTCCTGACTTTC.